This T cell receptor beta chain was observed in a study of blood T cell repertoires in COVID-19 (dated by TCRdb to 2020 to 2021). Concerning the study at large: Collaborator samples came from the United States, Italy and Spain and covered acute and convalescent phases of COVID-19. The repertoires were made available in a free public database intended to serve as a resource for research on the immune response to SARS-CoV-2. The sample metadata nearly always contained a de-identified subject ID, COVID-19 status, age in years and sex. The samples were drawn from two sources: the first 160 participants of the ongoing ImmuneRACE study, and 1,000 to 1,500 subjects contributed by 6 global collaborators. Where available, HLA class I and class II types were taken from metadata supplied by the sample provider and were not determined by assay-based typing. The material from the prospective study consisted of cDNA or gDNA derived from T cells, B-cell-depleted T cells, or PBMCs. The dataset comprised deeply sampled blood TCRbeta repertoires from subjects exposed to, actively infected with, or recovered from COVID-19. What the study reported, not specific to this receptor: The quantity of clinical and demographic metadata differed by source and by participant and was supplied without curation.

Regarding this clone: Its antigen has not been determined. No base-level quality is on record; no much larger clone is a single base apart.

The immunoSEQ Assay, a bias-controlled multiplex PCR, was used to amplify TCRbeta CDR3 regions from genomic DNA. Turning to the authors' computational methods: Within the assay, amplification of reference gene primers was used to estimate how many nucleated cells each sample contained. To quantify the absolute abundance of each unique TCRbeta CDR3 rearrangement, sequence reads were collapsed and filtered. For each sample, productive Simpson clonality was calculated as the square root of Simpson's diversity index across productive rearrangements. Held by TCRdb, this immuneACCESS table contains in-frame sequences only and omits some clones. Under half of the omission traces to an unresolved V gene where checked; the cause of the rest is unknown. D and trimming were read from the DNA, whereas the V and J calls and clone size are those reported in that table. Within this sample are approximately 160,000 clones, with 70% to 90% of them counted one time only. The ten largest clones capture around 7% of the sample.

Collaborating institutions collected whole blood in K2EDTA tubes following their own protocols. For TCRbeta analysis, collaborators shipped samples as frozen whole blood, isolated PBMCs, or DNA extracted from either of those sample types. Taken from the germline V gene (reference sequence), the CDR1 and CDR2 loops are LNHDA and SQIVND. From cysteine to phenylalanine, the CDR3 is 14 amino acids long. This entry keeps only the CDR3 DNA: 42 bases, framed from base 1. V sheds 7 bases and J sheds 2 bases, leaving 12 bases between their ends. This clonotype was obtained from a man over 45 with active or convalescent COVID-19. Source material: peripheral blood. The V and J genes are TRBV19 and TRBJ1-3; confidence is insufficient to name the D gene. The CDR3 loop reads CASIRGHPGNTIYF. The bases read TGTGCCAGTATAAGAGGGCACCCTGGAAACACCATATATTTT.